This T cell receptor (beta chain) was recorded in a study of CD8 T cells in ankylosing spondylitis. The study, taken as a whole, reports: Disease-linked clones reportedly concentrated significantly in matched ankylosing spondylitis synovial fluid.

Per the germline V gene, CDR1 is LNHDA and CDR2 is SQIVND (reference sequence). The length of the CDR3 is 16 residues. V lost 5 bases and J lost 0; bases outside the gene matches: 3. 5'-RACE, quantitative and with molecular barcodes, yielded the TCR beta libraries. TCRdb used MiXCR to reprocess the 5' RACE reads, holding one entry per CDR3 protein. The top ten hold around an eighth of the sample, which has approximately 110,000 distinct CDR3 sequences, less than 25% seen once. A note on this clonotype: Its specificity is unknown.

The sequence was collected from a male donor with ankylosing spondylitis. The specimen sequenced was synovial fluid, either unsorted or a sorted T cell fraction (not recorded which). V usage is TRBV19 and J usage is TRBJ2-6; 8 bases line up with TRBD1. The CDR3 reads CASSQGASSGANVLTF. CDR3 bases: TGTGCCAGTAGTCAGGGGGCTTCCTCTGGGGCCAACGTCCTGACTTTC. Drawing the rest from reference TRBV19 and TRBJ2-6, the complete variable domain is DGGITQSPKYLFRKEGQNVTLSCEQNLNHDAMYWYRQDPGQGLRLIYYSQIVNDFQKGDIAEGYSVSREKKESFPLTVTSAQKNPTAFYLCASSQGASSGANVLTFGAGSRLTVL.